This TCR beta chain was sequenced for a study of response to subunit inactivated influenza vaccine. TCRdb reprocessed the RT-PCR reads via MiXCR and lists one record per CDR3 protein. The table lists 450,000 to 600,000 distinct CDR3 sequences, about 17% of them singletons. Study results and limitations: The authors put forward the suggestion that each seasonal influenza vaccination may bring in only a limited number of new T cells.

A remark on this clonotype: Its target is unknown.

The V and J ends lost 5 bases and 7 bases, in that order; junction bases with no gene match: 9. The length of the CDR3 is 14 residues. Germline lookup yields CDR1 SGHVS and CDR2 FNYEAQ. The chain carries TRBV7-6 and TRBJ2-5; 8 bases match TRBD2. The sequenced sample was CD4+ T cells sorted from PBMCs, obtained 23 months after vaccination. The TCR sequence derives from a man in his fifties or sixties who received an inactivated influenza vaccine. As DNA, the CDR3 is TGTGCCAGCAGCCAAGCTGCGGGGGGCTTGACCCAGTACTTC. Translation gives CASSQAAGGLTQYF.